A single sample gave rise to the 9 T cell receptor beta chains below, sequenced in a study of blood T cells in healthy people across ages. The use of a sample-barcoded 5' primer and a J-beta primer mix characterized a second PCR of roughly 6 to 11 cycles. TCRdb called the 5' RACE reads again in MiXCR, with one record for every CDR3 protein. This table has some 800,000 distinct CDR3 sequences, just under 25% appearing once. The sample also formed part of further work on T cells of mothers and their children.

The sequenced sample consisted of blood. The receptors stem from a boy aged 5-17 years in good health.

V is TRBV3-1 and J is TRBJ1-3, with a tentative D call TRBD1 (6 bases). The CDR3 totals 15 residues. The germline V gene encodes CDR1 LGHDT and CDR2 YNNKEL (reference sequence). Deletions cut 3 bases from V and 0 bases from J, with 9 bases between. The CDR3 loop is CASSQRTASGNTIYF. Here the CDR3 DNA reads TGTGCCAGCAGCCAGCGGACAGCCTCTGGAAACACCATATATTTT.

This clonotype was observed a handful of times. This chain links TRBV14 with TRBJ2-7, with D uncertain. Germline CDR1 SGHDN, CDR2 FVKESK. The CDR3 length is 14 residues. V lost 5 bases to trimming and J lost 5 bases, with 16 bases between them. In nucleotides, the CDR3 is TGTGCCAGCAGCTCCCGGAACCAGGTAGACGAGCAGTACTTC. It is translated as CASSSRNQVDEQYF.

The CDR3 sequence is CASSFPRGNSAESGANVLTF. The CDR3 DNA reads as TGTGCCAGCAGCTTCCCCCGGGGAAATAGCGCCGAGTCTGGGGCCAACGTCCTGACTTTC. The chain is built from TRBV5-4 and TRBJ2-6; tentative D call: TRBD2 (5 bases). The CDR3 runs to 20 residues. The V end lost 2 bases, the J end lost 1 base, and 22 bases lay between the germline ends. CDR1 is SGHNT, CDR2 YYREEE, per germline (reference sequence).

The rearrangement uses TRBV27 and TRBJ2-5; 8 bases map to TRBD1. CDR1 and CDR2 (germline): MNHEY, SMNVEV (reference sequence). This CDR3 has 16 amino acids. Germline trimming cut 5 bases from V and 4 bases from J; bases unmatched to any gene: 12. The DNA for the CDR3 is TGTGCCAGCAGTCCCGGGACAGGTCTCTCCAGAGAGACCCAGTACTTC. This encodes CASSPGTGLSRETQYF.

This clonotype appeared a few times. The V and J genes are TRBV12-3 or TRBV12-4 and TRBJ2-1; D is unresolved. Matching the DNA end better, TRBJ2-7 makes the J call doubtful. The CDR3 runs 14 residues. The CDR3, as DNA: TGTGCCAGCAGCCCTTTTCTAGTAGCCTACGAGCAGTACTTC. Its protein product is CASSPFLVAYEQYF.

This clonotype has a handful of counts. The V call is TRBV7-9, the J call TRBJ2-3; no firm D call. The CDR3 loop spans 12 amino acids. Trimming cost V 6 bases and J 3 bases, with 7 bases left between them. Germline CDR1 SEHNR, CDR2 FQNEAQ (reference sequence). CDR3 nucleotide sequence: TGTGCCAGCAGGAGCGATACAGATACGCAGTATTTT. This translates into CASRSDTDTQYF. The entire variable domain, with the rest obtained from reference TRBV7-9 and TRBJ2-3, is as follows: DTGVSQNPRHKITKRGQNVTFRCDPISEHNRLYWYRQTLGQGPEFLTYFQNEAQLEKSRLLSDRFSAERPKGSFSTLEIQRTEQGDSAMYLCASRSDTDTQYFGPGTRLTVL.

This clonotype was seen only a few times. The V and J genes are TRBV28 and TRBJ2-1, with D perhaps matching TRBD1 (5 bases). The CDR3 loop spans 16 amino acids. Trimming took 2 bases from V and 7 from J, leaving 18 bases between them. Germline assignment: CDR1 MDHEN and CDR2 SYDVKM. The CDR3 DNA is TGTGCCAGCAGTTTAGCTTTAGGGCCCAGGACAAATGAGCAGTTCTTC. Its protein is CASSLALGPRTNEQFF.

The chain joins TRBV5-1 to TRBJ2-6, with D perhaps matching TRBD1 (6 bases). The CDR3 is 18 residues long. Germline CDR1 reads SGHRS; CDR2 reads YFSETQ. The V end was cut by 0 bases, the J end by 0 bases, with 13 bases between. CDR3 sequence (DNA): TGCGCCAGCAGCTTGGCCGGGACAACTCGCTCTGGGGCCAACGTCCTGACTTTC. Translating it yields CASSLAGTTRSGANVLTF.

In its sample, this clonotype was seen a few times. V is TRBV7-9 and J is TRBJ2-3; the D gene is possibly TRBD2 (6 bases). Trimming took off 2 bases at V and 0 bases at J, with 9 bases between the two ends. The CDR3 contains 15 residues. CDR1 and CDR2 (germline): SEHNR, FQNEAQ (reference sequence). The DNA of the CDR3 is TGTGCCAGCAGCTTAACGCGGGATAGCACAGATACGCAGTATTTT. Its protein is CASSLTRDSTDTQYF.